These T cell receptor beta chains were read from a single sample in a study of OX40 agonist ivuxolimab in advanced cancers. Sequenced by immunoSEQ multiplex PCR; TCRdb stores in-frame clones only, minus some. Of around 86,000 clones listed, about 93% are singletons. Source: CD4+ or CD8+ T cells sorted from blood, taken in a trial of the OX40 agonist ivuxolimab. The receptors here all came from an adult with an advanced solid tumor such as melanoma, head and neck, liver or kidney cancer. CDR3s include the opening cysteine and the closing phenylalanine or tryptophan. D genes are given only for firm matches. Clone size appears in some rows only: once, few, many, or a class for an expanded clone.

CDR3,DNA,V,size,length,D,J
CASSPRAPPDYEQYF,TGCGCCAGCAGCCCCCGGGCCCCTCCTGACTACGAGCAGTACTTC,TRBV4-1,.,15,.,TRBJ2-7
CASSLLADNEQFF,TGTGCCAGCAGCTTACTAGCCGACAATGAGCAGTTCTTC,TRBV5-4,.,13,.,TRBJ2-1
CASSLVGADANYGYTF,TGTGCCAGCAGCTTAGTGGGGGCGGACGCCAACTATGGCTACACCTTC,TRBV7-8,once,16,.,TRBJ1-2
CASSLAAEGGETQYF,TGCGCCAGCAGCTTGGCGGCGGAGGGTGGAGAGACCCAGTACTTC,TRBV5-1,.,15,.,TRBJ2-5
CASSLWSVRGADTQYF,TGTGCCAGCAGCTTATGGTCGGTTCGAGGGGCAGATACGCAGTATTTT,TRBV7-9,.,16,.,TRBJ2-3
CASSPDFEARTDRGNIQYF,TGTGCCAGCTCACCCGATTTCGAAGCGAGGACTGACCGAGGAAACATTCAGTACTTC,TRBV18,.,19,.,TRBJ2-4
CASSQGGGNYGYTF,TGCGCCAGCAGCCAAGGAGGGGGCAACTATGGCTACACCTTC,TRBV4-3,few,14,TRBD1,TRBJ1-2
CASSVGGRDNEQFF,TGTGCCAGCAGCGTAGGTGGCAGAGACAATGAGCAGTTCTTC,TRBV9,.,14,.,TRBJ2-1
CASGPGTPSYGYTF,TGTGCCAGCGGGCCCGGGACTCCGAGCTATGGCTACACCTTC,TRBV27,.,14,.,TRBJ1-2
CASSSWTEQYF,TGTGCCAGCAGCTCGTGGACCGAGCAGTACTTC,TRBV5-6,.,11,.,TRBJ2-7
CASSQRIFNEQFF,TGCGCCAGCAGCCAAAGGATTTTCAATGAGCAGTTCTTC,TRBV4-3,.,13,.,TRBJ2-1
CASSLGTGGYTEAFF,TGCGCCAGCAGCCTGGGGACAGGGGGCTACACTGAAGCTTTCTTT,TRBV5-1,once,15,TRBD1,TRBJ1-1
CASSQMGIMGMNTEAFF,TGTGCCAGCAGCCAGATGGGGATTATGGGCATGAACACTGAAGCTTTCTTT,TRBV4-2,.,17,.,TRBJ1-1
CASRRTSGRCTDTQYF,TGCGCCAGCAGGCGGACTAGCGGGAGGTGCACAGATACGCAGTATTTT,TRBV23-1,.,16,TRBD2,TRBJ2-3
CASSPTGATEAFF,TGTGCCAGTTCTCCAACAGGGGCGACTGAAGCTTTCTTT,TRBV19,.,13,TRBD1,TRBJ1-1
CSVEGGRGNTGAFF,TGCAGCGTTGAAGGTGGCAGGGGGAACACTGGAGCTTTCTTT,TRBV29-1,.,14,TRBD1,TRBJ1-1
CASSPRDRGDTEAFF,TGTGCCAGCAGTCCTAGGGACAGGGGAGATACTGAAGCTTTCTTT,TRBV28,.,15,TRBD1,TRBJ1-1
CASSPGLAGNNEQFF,TGTGCCAGCAGCCCAGGACTAGCGGGTAACAATGAGCAGTTCTTC,TRBV7-6,.,15,TRBD2,TRBJ2-1
CASSRPGQGGGSGNTIYF,TGTGCCAGCAGCAGACCGGGACAGGGAGGAGGGTCTGGAAACACCATATATTTT,TRBV5-6,.,18,TRBD1,TRBJ1-3
CASSLDKRVDEQYF,TGTGCCAGCAGCTTGGACAAGAGGGTCGACGAGCAGTACTTC,TRBV5-4,once,14,.,TRBJ2-7
CASSIRLVGGLAFF,TGTGCCAGCAGCATCCGTTTAGTAGGGGGCCTAGCTTTCTTT,TRBV28,few,14,TRBD1,TRBJ1-1
CASSEERAIDTQYF,TGTGCCAGCAGTGAAGAACGGGCCATAGATACGCAGTATTTT,TRBV6-1,.,14,.,TRBJ2-3
CASRDEGLNTEAFF,TGTGCCAGCAGGGATGAGGGGTTGAACACTGAAGCTTTCTTT,TRBV6-5,.,14,.,TRBJ1-1
CASSPTTGSSYQPQHF,TGTGCCAGCAGCCCTACTACAGGGTCCTCATATCAGCCCCAGCATTTT,TRBV5-5,.,16,.,TRBJ1-5
CASSQDVGEQYF,TGCGCCAGCAGCCAAGACGTGGGCGAGCAGTACTTC,TRBV4-1,few,12,.,TRBJ2-7
CASSPQNTNYGYTF,TGTGCCAGCAGCCCACAGAATACTAACTATGGCTACACCTTC,TRBV11-2,.,14,.,TRBJ1-2
CASSESRAPNEKLFF,TGTGCCAGCAGTGAATCCAGGGCACCGAATGAAAAACTGTTTTTT,TRBV25-1,.,15,.,TRBJ1-4
CASHTGVHQPQHF,TGTGCCAGCCACACAGGGGTCCATCAGCCCCAGCATTTT,TRBV28,.,13,TRBD1,TRBJ1-5
CASRTGPPYEQYF,TGTGCCAGTCGGACAGGGCCACCCTACGAGCAGTACTTC,TRBV19,.,13,TRBD1,TRBJ2-7
CASSLVGQRTQETQYF,TGTGCCAGCAGCTTAGTCGGCCAGCGAACTCAAGAGACCCAGTACTTC,TRBV7-9,.,16,.,TRBJ2-5
CASRTRRQAGNQPQHF,TGTGCCAGCAGGACCCGGCGGCAGGCGGGCAATCAGCCCCAGCATTTT,TRBV25-1,.,16,.,TRBJ1-5
CASSFSGNSNQPQHF,TGTGCCAGCAGTTTTAGCGGGAATAGCAATCAGCCCCAGCATTTT,TRBV28,.,15,.,TRBJ1-5
CASSVGGSAETQYF,TGTGCCAGCAGCGTAGGAGGTTCGGCAGAGACCCAGTACTTC,TRBV9,.,14,.,TRBJ2-5
CASTLAGAGPPYGYTF,TGTGCCAGCACCTTAGCGGGTGCAGGCCCGCCATATGGCTACACCTTC,TRBV28,.,16,.,TRBJ1-2
CASSTWDSRSTNEKLFF,TGTGCCAGCAGCACCTGGGACAGCAGATCAACTAATGAAAAACTGTTTTTT,TRBV7-8,.,17,TRBD1,TRBJ1-4
CASSEATSYNEQFF,TGTGCCAGCAGTGAAGCGACCTCCTACAATGAGCAGTTCTTC,TRBV25-1,once,14,.,TRBJ2-1
CASRNEYYGYTF,TGTGCCAGTAGAAATGAATACTATGGCTACACCTTC,TRBV19,.,12,.,TRBJ1-2
CASSESGQGLTTDTQYF,TGCGCCAGCAGTGAGTCGGGACAGGGTCTCACCACAGATACGCAGTATTTT,TRBV10-1,.,17,TRBD1,TRBJ2-3
CASATRVTEAFF,TGTGCCAGCGCCACAAGGGTCACTGAAGCTTTCTTT,TRBV18,few,12,.,TRBJ1-1
CASSLGGGGWTEAFF,TGCGCCAGCAGCCTCGGGGGCGGGGGATGGACTGAAGCTTTCTTT,TRBV4-3,.,15,.,TRBJ1-1
CASSVAGGQTYEQYF,TGTGCCAGCAGCGTAGCTGGGGGGCAGACCTACGAGCAGTACTTC,TRBV9,.,15,.,TRBJ2-7
CASSASGSGDEQYF,TGTGCCAGCAGCGCCAGCGGGAGTGGAGACGAGCAGTACTTC,TRBV7-3,.,14,TRBD2,TRBJ2-7
CASSRSTGITDTQYF,TGTGCCAGCAGCCGATCAACAGGGATTACAGATACGCAGTATTTT,TRBV7-9,.,15,.,TRBJ2-3
CASSRQGQGNTIYF,TGTGCCAGTAGTAGACAGGGGCAAGGAAACACCATATATTTT,TRBV19,few,14,TRBD1,TRBJ1-3
CASSEGQGAGNTIYF,TGTGCTAGCAGCGAAGGACAGGGGGCAGGAAACACCATATATTTT,TRBV7-7,.,15,TRBD1,TRBJ1-3
CASSQDGRGLYEQYF,TGCGCCAGCAGCCAAGATGGTAGGGGTCTCTACGAGCAGTACTTC,TRBV4-3,.,15,.,TRBJ2-7
CASSAQGAKNIQYF,TGTGCCAGCAGCGCACAGGGAGCCAAAAACATTCAGTACTTC,TRBV6-5,.,14,.,TRBJ2-4
CASSWGQGGDTEAFF,TGTGCCAGCAGCTGGGGACAGGGGGGCGACACTGAAGCTTTCTTT,TRBV5-4,.,15,TRBD1,TRBJ1-1
CASSPLGGYEQYF,TGTGCCAGCAGCCCCTTAGGCGGCTACGAGCAGTACTTC,TRBV27,.,13,.,TRBJ2-7
CASSLVGRPGNTIYF,TGCGCCAGCAGCTTGGTTGGCAGGCCGGGAAACACCATATATTTT,TRBV5-1,.,15,.,TRBJ1-3